This entry concerns a single T cell receptor (beta chain). The CDR3 consists of 16 residues. Germline V gene data show CDR1 as SGHKS and CDR2 as YYEKEE (reference sequence). Trimming at V came to 0 bases and at J to 7 bases, leaving 13 bases not matched to a gene. The sample is drawn from a study of T cells in Graves' hyperthyroidism and ophthalmopathy. The wider study: The authors collected peripheral blood at initial diagnosis, before any treatment.

Amplified regions were TCR beta CDR3 sequences from RNA transcripts. HTBI primers were used for first-round RT-PCR of the TCR CDR3. TCRdb reanalysed the multiplex PCR reads using MiXCR and keeps one entry per CDR3 protein. This sample has roughly 30,000 distinct CDR3 sequences, with less than 45% found just once. This TCR came from a woman in her 30s with Graves' hyperthyroidism. The gene calls are TRBV5-5 and TRBJ2-7, with TRBD1 matching 7 bases. Sequenced material: blood. Here the CDR3 DNA reads TGTGCCAGCAGCTTGGAAGGGACAGCACTCTACGTAGAGCAGTACTTC. Its translation is CASSLEGTALYVEQYF.